This T cell receptor beta chain was documented in a study of shared clonotypes between healthy human individuals. Overall study: A donor's plate count was three for CD4 naive and three for CD4 memory; CD8 naive had two and CD8 memory one.

Germline V gives CDR1 MDHEN, CDR2 SYDVKM. This CDR3 is built from 17 residues. V lost 6 bases and J lost 5; bases outside the gene matches: 15. Assay: immunoSEQ multiplex PCR; the TCRdb copy retains only in-frame clones and omits some. Here the sample spans roughly 1,000,000 clones, about 80% being singletons. The chain couples TRBV28 to TRBJ2-7; 11 bases are shared with TRBD2. This TCR was recovered from a man aged 18 to 29 in good health. Some clones in this sample may be carry-over from other donors' samples. Sequences were obtained from memory CD4+ T cells from PBMCs. Sample subset: CD45RA-negative fraction. In nucleotides, the CDR3 is TGTGCCAGCAGACAGCCGGGACTAGCGGTAGGGCGGCACGAGCAGTACTTC. Amino acids: CASRQPGLAVGRHEQYF.